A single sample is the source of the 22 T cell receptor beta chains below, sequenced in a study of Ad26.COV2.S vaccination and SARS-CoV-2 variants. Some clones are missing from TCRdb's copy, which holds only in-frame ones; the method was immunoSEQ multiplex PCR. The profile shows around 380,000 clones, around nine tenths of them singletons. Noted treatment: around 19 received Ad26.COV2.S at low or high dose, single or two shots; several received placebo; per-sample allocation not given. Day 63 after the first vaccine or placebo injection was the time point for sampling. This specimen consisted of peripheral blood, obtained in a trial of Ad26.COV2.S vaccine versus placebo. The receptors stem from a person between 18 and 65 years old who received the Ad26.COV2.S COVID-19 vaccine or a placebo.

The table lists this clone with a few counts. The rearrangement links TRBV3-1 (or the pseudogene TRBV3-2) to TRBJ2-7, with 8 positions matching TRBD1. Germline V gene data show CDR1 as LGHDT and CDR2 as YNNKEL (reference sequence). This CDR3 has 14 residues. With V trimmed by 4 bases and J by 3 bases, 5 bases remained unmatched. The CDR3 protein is CASSPTGVGYEQYF. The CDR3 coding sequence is TGTGCCAGCAGCCCGACAGGGGTGGGCTACGAGCAGTACTTC.

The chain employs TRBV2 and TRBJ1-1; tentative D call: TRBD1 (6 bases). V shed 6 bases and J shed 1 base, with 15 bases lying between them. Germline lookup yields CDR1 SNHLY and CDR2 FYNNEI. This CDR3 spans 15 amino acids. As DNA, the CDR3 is TGTGCCAGCAGCGACCCCAGGGGTGAGAACACTGAAGCTTTCTTT. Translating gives CASSDPRGENTEAFF.

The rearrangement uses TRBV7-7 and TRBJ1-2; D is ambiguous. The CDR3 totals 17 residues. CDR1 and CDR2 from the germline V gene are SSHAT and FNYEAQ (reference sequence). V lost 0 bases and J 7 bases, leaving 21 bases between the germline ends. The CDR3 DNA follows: TGTGCCAGCAGCTTAGCGCGGAGAGACACCTATATTGCTGGCTACACCTTC. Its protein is CASSLARRDTYIAGYTF.

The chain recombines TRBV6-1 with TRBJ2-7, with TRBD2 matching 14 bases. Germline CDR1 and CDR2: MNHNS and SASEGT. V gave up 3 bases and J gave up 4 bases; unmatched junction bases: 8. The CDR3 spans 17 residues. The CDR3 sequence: CASSEYGTSGRLYEQYF. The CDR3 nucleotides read TGTGCCAGCAGTGAGTACGGGACTAGCGGGAGATTATACGAGCAGTACTTC.

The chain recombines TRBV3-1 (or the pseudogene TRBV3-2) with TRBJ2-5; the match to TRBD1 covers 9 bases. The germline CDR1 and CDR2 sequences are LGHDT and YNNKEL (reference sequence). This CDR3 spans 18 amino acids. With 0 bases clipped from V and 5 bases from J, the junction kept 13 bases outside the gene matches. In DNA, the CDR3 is TGTGCCAGCAGCCAAGAGAGGGCCGGGACAGGGTATAGGGAGACCCAGTACTTC. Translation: CASSQERAGTGYRETQYF.

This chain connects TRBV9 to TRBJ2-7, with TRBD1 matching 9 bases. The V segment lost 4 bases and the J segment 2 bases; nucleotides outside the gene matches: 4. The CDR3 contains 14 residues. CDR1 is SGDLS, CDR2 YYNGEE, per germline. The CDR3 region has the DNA TGTGCCAGCAGCCCCGGGACAGGGACCTACGAGCAGTACTTC. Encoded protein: CASSPGTGTYEQYF.

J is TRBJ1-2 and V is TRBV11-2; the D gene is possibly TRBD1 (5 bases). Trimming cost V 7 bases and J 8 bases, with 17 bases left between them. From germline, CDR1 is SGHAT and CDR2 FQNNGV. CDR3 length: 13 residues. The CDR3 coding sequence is TGTGCCAGCACCCTTCAGGGAGAGCGAGGCTACACCTTC. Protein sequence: CASTLQGERGYTF.

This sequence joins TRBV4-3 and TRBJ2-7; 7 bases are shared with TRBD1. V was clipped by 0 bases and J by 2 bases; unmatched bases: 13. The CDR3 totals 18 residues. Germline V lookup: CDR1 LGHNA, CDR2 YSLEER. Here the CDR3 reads CASSQDFPGGDLTYEQYF. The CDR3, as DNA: TGCGCCAGCAGCCAAGACTTCCCAGGGGGAGATCTCACCTACGAGCAGTACTTC.

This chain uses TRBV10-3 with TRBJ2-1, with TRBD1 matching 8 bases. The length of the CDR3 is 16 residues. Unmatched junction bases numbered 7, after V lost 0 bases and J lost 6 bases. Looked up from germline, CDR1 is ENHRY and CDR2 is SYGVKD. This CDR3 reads CAISESGTGGSNEQFF. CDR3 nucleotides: TGTGCCATCAGTGAGTCCGGGACAGGAGGGAGCAATGAGCAGTTCTTC.

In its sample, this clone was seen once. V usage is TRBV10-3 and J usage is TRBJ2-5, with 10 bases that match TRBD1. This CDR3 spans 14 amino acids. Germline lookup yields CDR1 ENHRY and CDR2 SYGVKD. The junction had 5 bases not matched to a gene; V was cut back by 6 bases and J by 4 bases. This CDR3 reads CAIRRDRGGETQYF. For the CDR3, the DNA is TGTGCCATCAGACGGGACAGGGGAGGAGAGACCCAGTACTTC.

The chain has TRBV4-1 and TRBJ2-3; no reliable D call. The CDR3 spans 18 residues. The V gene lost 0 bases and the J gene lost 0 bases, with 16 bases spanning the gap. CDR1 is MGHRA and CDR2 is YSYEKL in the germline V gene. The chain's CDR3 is CASSQDAVYDFSTDTQYF. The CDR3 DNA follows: TGCGCCAGCAGCCAAGATGCGGTTTACGACTTTAGCACAGATACGCAGTATTTT.

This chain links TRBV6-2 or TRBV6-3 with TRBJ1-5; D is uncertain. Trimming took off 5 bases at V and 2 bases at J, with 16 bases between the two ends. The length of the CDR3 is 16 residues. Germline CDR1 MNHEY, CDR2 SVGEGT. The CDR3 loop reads CASSPWASGGNQPQHF. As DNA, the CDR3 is TGTGCCAGCAGTCCCTGGGCTTCGGGAGGCAATCAGCCCCAGCATTTT.

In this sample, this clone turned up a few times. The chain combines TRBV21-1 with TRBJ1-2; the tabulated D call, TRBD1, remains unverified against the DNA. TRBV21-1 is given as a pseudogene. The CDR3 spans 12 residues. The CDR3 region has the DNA TGTGCCAGCAGCATCGGGACAGACGGCTACACCTTC. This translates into CASSIGTDGYTF.

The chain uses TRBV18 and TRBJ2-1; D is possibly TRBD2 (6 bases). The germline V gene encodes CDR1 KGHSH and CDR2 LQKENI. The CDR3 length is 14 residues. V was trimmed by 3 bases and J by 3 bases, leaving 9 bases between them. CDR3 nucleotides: TGTGCCAGCTCACCGGTCGGGGGCTACAATGAGCAGTTCTTC. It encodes CASSPVGGYNEQFF. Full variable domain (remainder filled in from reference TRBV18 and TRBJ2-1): NAGVMQNPRHLVRRRGQEARLRCSPMKGHSHVYWYRQLPEEGLKFMVYLQKENIIDESGMPKERFSAEFPKEGPSILRIQQVVRGDSAAYFCASSPVGGYNEQFFGPGTRLTVL.

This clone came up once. CDR3 loop: CASSDSGGVGSEAFF. DNA for the CDR3: TGCGCCAGCAGTGACTCTGGAGGGGTGGGATCTGAAGCTTTCTTT. The rearrangement joins TRBV10-1 to TRBJ1-1; perhaps TRBD1 as D (5 bases). V was cut by 3 bases and J by 6 bases, with 17 bases left in between. The germline CDR1 and CDR2 sequences are WNHNN and SYGVQD (reference sequence). This CDR3 has 15 amino acids.

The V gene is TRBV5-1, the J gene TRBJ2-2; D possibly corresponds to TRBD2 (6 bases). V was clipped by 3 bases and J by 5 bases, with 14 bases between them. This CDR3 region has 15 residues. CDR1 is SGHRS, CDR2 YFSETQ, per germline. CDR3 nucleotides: TGCGCCAGCAGCTCCGAGGGACTCCAAACCGGGGAGCTGTTTTTT. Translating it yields CASSSEGLQTGELFF.

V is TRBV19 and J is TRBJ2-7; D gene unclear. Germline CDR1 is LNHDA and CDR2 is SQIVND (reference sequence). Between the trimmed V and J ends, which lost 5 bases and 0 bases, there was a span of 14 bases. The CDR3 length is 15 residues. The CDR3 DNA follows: TGTGCCAGTAGTCCCCCAGGTGGATACTCCTACGAGCAGTACTTC. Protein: CASSPPGGYSYEQYF.

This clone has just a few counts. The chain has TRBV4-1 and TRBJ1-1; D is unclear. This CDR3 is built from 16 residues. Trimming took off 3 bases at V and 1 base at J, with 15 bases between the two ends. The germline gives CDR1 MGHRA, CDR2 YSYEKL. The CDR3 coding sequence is TGCGCCAGCAGCCAGCACCTACTCAGGAGGAACACTGAAGCTTTCTTT. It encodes CASSQHLLRRNTEAFF.

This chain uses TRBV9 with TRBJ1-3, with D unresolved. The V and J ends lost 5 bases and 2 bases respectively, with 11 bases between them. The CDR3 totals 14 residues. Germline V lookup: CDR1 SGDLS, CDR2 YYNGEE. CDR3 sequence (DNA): TGTGCCAGCAGAGTACCAGTGCCTGGAAACACCATATATTTT. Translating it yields CASRVPVPGNTIYF.

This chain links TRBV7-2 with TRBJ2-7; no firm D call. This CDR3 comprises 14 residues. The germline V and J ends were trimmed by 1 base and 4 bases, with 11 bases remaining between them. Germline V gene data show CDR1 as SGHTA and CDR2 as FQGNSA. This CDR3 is CASSLGSQMYEQYF. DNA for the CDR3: TGTGCCAGCAGCTTAGGATCACAAATGTACGAGCAGTACTTC.

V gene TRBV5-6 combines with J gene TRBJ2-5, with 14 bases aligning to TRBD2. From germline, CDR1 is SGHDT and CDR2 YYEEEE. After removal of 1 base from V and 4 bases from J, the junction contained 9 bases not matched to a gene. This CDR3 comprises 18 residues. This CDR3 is CASSLFGTSGGSAETQYF. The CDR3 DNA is TGTGCCAGCAGCTTGTTTGGGACTAGCGGGGGAAGTGCAGAGACCCAGTACTTC.

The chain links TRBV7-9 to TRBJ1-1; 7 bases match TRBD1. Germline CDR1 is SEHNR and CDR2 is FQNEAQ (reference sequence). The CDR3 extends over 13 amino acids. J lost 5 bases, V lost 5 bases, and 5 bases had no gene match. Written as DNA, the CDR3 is TGTGCCAGCAGCCCGACAGGGATTACTGAAGCTTTCTTT. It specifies CASSPTGITEAFF.